A selection of T cell receptor beta chains follows, all from one sample in a study of T cells after yellow fever vaccination. TCRdb itself ran the 5' RACE reads through MiXCR, one entry per CDR3 protein. The table has approximately 510,000 distinct CDR3 sequences, 20% to 25% seen once. Sequencing was performed on PBMCs, taken less than 25 days after the first yellow fever vaccination. Every receptor here comes from a man between 18 and 35 years old who received the YFV17D yellow fever vaccine. Both conserved end residues are part of each CDR3. The D gene is left open where the match is weak. Size tells how often a clone was seen (once, few, many) or the class of an expanded clone, and some rows leave it out.

CDR3: CASSPTSGGRYPYNEQFF
DNA: TGTGCCAGCTCACCTACTAGCGGGGGGCGCTACCCCTACAATGAGCAGTTCTTC
D: TRBD2
J: TRBJ2-1
V: TRBV18
size: -

CDR3: CASRTQEGNEKLFF
DNA: TGCGCCAGCAGGACGCAGGAGGGTAATGAAAAACTGTTTTTT
D: -
J: TRBJ1-4
V: TRBV5-1
size: -

CDR3: CASSKYTGEFLYGYTF
DNA: TGCGCCAGCAGCAAATACACAGGGGAATTTCTCTATGGCTACACCTTC
D: TRBD1
J: TRBJ1-2
V: TRBV5-1
size: few

CDR3: CASGNPGTNEQYF
DNA: TGTGCCAGCGGAAACCCGGGAACCAACGAGCAGTACTTC
D: -
J: TRBJ2-7
V: TRBV25-1
size: few

CDR3: CASSLRWRGAQETQYF
DNA: TGTGCCAGCAGCTTAAGGTGGCGGGGGGCCCAAGAGACCCAGTACTTC
D: TRBD2
J: TRBJ2-5
V: TRBV7-9
size: -

CDR3: CASSPFSGGYNEQFF
DNA: TGTGCCAGCAGCCCATTTAGCGGGGGCTACAATGAGCAGTTCTTC
D: TRBD2
J: TRBJ2-1
V: TRBV3-1
size: -

CDR3: CASSSYGRFNQPQHF
DNA: TGTGCCAGCAGCTCCTATGGCCGTTTCAATCAGCCCCAGCATTTT
D: -
J: TRBJ1-5
V: TRBV7-3
size: -

CDR3: CASSADRAGQPQHF
DNA: TGTGCCAGTAGCGCCGACAGGGCGGGTCAGCCCCAGCATTTT
D: TRBD1
J: TRBJ1-5
V: TRBV19
size: -

CDR3: CSVYSLPHYGYTF
DNA: TGCAGCGTATATAGCCTCCCCCACTATGGCTACACCTTC
D: -
J: TRBJ1-2
V: TRBV29-1
size: many

CDR3: CASSLSVLETQYF
DNA: TGCGCCAGCAGCTTGTCGGTTTTAGAGACCCAGTACTTC
D: -
J: TRBJ2-5
V: TRBV5-1
size: once

CDR3: CASSPLGAGEAFF
DNA: TGTGCCAGCAGCCCCTTGGGGGCAGGAGAAGCTTTCTTT
D: -
J: TRBJ1-1
V: TRBV7-3
size: few

CDR3: CTSSQRTGTSRREQYF
DNA: TGTACCAGCAGCCAGAGGACCGGGACTAGTAGAAGAGAGCAGTACTTC
D: TRBD2
J: TRBJ2-7
V: TRBV3-1
size: -

CDR3: CASSDTRRTGQETQYF
DNA: TGCGCCAGCAGTGATACCCGGCGGACAGGGCAAGAGACCCAGTACTTC
D: TRBD1
J: TRBJ2-5
V: TRBV10-1
size: -

CDR3: CASTFLDRGSTEAFF
DNA: TGTGCCAGTACCTTCCTAGACAGGGGTAGCACTGAAGCTTTCTTT
D: TRBD1
J: TRBJ1-1
V: TRBV19
size: few

CDR3: CSATRDLATNEKLFF
DNA: TGCAGTGCTACCCGGGACCTTGCAACTAATGAAAAACTGTTTTTT
D: -
J: TRBJ1-4
V: TRBV20-1
size: -

CDR3: CASTIDSHNTEAFF
DNA: TGTGCCAGCACCATCGACAGCCATAACACTGAAGCTTTCTTT
D: -
J: TRBJ1-1
V: TRBV11-2
size: -

CDR3: CASSGMGYEQYF
DNA: TGTGCCAGCAGCGGTATGGGCTACGAGCAGTACTTC
D: -
J: TRBJ2-7
V: TRBV9
size: -

CDR3: CASSPDKSTDTQYF
DNA: TGTGCCAGCTCCCCGGACAAAAGCACAGATACGCAGTATTTT
D: -
J: TRBJ2-3
V: TRBV18
size: -

CDR3: CASSLWTTTQYF
DNA: TGTGCCAGCAGCTTGTGGACAACTACGCAGTATTTT
D: -
J: TRBJ2-3
V: TRBV5-4
size: few

CDR3: CASSPAGYQRFQQYF
DNA: TGTGCCAGCAGCCCCGCCGGCTATCAGAGGTTCCAGCAGTACTTC
D: -
J: TRBJ2-7
V: TRBV11-2
size: few

CDR3: CASSLAEWSNTDTQYF
DNA: TGTGCCAGCAGCTTAGCAGAATGGAGTAACACAGATACGCAGTATTTT
D: -
J: TRBJ2-3
V: TRBV7-9
size: -

CDR3: CASSGPGNTIYF
DNA: TGTGCCAGCAGTGGACCTGGAAACACCATATATTTT
D: -
J: TRBJ1-3
V: TRBV25-1
size: few

CDR3: CASRRTGGTDTQYF
DNA: TGTGCCAGCAGGCGGACAGGGGGCACAGATACGCAGTATTTT
D: TRBD1
J: TRBJ2-3
V: TRBV11-2
size: -

CDR3: CSVEGGGRAQTYEQYF
DNA: TGCAGCGTTGAAGGAGGTGGCAGGGCCCAAACCTACGAGCAGTACTTC
D: -
J: TRBJ2-7
V: TRBV29-1
size: many

CDR3: CASSSQQGREEKLFF
DNA: TGTGCCAGCAGTTCCCAACAGGGGAGGGAGGAAAAACTGTTTTTT
D: TRBD1
J: TRBJ1-4
V: TRBV27
size: few

CDR3: CASSRGWNQPQHF
DNA: TGTGCCAGCTCGAGGGGCTGGAATCAGCCCCAGCATTTT
D: -
J: TRBJ1-5
V: TRBV28
size: -

CDR3: CASSLVSQAKEFF
DNA: TGCGCCAGCAGCTTGGTGAGTCAGGCGAAGGAGTTCTTC
D: -
J: TRBJ2-1
V: TRBV5-1
size: few

CDR3: CASSLRENSYNEQFF
DNA: TGTGCCAGCAGTTTGCGGGAGAACTCCTACAATGAGCAGTTCTTC
D: TRBD2
J: TRBJ2-1
V: TRBV28
size: few

CDR3: CASSLSYQAGELFF
DNA: TGTGCCAGCAGCTTAAGCTACCAGGCCGGGGAGCTGTTTTTT
D: -
J: TRBJ2-2
V: TRBV11-2
size: few

CDR3: CASRPTGGYSQPQHF
DNA: TGTGCCAGCAGACCGACAGGGGGGTATAGTCAGCCCCAGCATTTT
D: TRBD1
J: TRBJ1-5
V: TRBV6-1
size: few

CDR3: CSVRGAGNEQFF
DNA: TGCAGTGTTCGGGGGGCGGGCAATGAGCAGTTCTTC
D: -
J: TRBJ2-1
V: TRBV20-1
size: -

CDR3: CASKPSAGQGFSGWQPQHF
DNA: TGTGCCAGCAAACCAAGCGCCGGACAGGGTTTTTCCGGGTGGCAGCCCCAGCATTTT
D: TRBD1
J: TRBJ1-5
V: TRBV27
size: many

CDR3: CASTFMGTGPEKLFF
DNA: TGTGCCAGCACCTTCATGGGGACAGGCCCTGAAAAACTGTTTTTT
D: TRBD1
J: TRBJ1-4
V: TRBV12-3/TRBV12-4
size: few

CDR3: CASSQRGEQFF
DNA: TGTGCCAGCAGCCAACGGGGTGAGCAGTTCTTC
D: -
J: TRBJ2-1
V: TRBV13
size: once

CDR3: CSSSGGTDTQYF
DNA: TGCAGCTCGAGCGGGGGCACAGATACGCAGTATTTT
D: TRBD2
J: TRBJ2-3
V: TRBV29-1
size: few

CDR3: CSVQTEATQYF
DNA: TGCAGCGTCCAGACGGAGGCTACGCAGTATTTT
D: -
J: TRBJ2-3
V: TRBV29-1
size: few

CDR3: CSAPQRQGGADTQYF
DNA: TGCAGTGCTCCTCAAAGACAGGGAGGCGCAGATACGCAGTATTTT
D: -
J: TRBJ2-3
V: TRBV20-1
size: -

CDR3: CASSSLGLAAHAGGNEQFF
DNA: TGCGCCAGCAGCTCCCTGGGCCTAGCGGCCCATGCGGGGGGGAATGAGCAGTTCTTC
D: TRBD2
J: TRBJ2-1
V: TRBV5-1
size: -

CDR3: CASSGDGYNEQFF
DNA: TGCGCCAGCAGCGGGGACGGCTACAATGAGCAGTTCTTC
D: -
J: TRBJ2-1
V: TRBV5-1
size: -

CDR3: CASMRDTYQETQYF
DNA: TGTGCCAGTATGCGGGACACGTACCAAGAGACCCAGTACTTC
D: -
J: TRBJ2-5
V: TRBV19
size: few

CDR3: CASSYRDPIEQYF
DNA: TGTGCCAGCAGTTACAGGGATCCTATCGAGCAGTACTTC
D: -
J: TRBJ2-7
V: TRBV6-5
size: few

CDR3: CASSYPGVTGELFF
DNA: TGTGCCAGCAGTTACCCGGGGGTAACCGGGGAGCTGTTTTTT
D: -
J: TRBJ2-2
V: TRBV6-5
size: -

CDR3: CASSPLGDPIYGYTF
DNA: TGTGCCAGCAGCCCTTTAGGGGACCCCATCTATGGCTACACCTTC
D: -
J: TRBJ1-2
V: TRBV6-1
size: -

CDR3: CARTDRDQETQYF
DNA: TGTGCCAGAACCGACAGGGACCAAGAGACCCAGTACTTC
D: TRBD1
J: TRBJ2-5
V: TRBV2
size: -

CDR3: CASSRTGGNLDGYTF
DNA: TGTGCCAGTAGTCGGACAGGGGGCAATTTAGATGGCTACACCTTC
D: TRBD1
J: TRBJ1-2
V: TRBV19
size: -